This TCR beta chain was captured by sequencing in a study of Ad26.COV2.S vaccination and SARS-CoV-2 variants. About the study: In the study, Ad26.COV2.S was injected intramuscularly once, or twice 56 days apart. Overall study findings and caveats: Spike-specific TCR breadth was greater in vaccine than placebo recipients. Reports say spike-specific CD8+ and CD4+ T cell responses covered substantial breadth after vaccination.

Unmatched junction bases numbered 10, after V lost 11 bases and J lost 4 bases. The CDR3 runs to 14 residues. Germline V gene sequence: CDR1 MGHRA, CDR2 YSYEKL. The method was immunoSEQ multiplex PCR; TCRdb's version includes in-frame clones alone and lacks a portion of them. The data show over 250,000 clones, with 80% to 90% seen just once and approximately 3.4% held by the top ten. Treatment specified: 15 to 20 received Ad26.COV2.S at low or high dose, single or two shots; about 5 received placebo; per-sample allocation not given. Vaccine and placebo recipients were sampled on day 63 after the first injection. Donor was an adult aged 18-55 years in Boston. Concerning this clone: Its specificity is unknown.

The specimen comprised peripheral blood, sampled in a trial of Ad26.COV2.S vaccine versus placebo. The chain carries TRBV4-1 and TRBJ2-2; 7 nucleotides match TRBD1. The receptor comes from a person between 18 and 65 years old who received the Ad26.COV2.S COVID-19 vaccine or a placebo. The CDR3 DNA reads TGCGCCGCAGGGGGACAGCCTTTCACCGGGGAGCTGTTTTTT. It is translated as CAAGGQPFTGELFF.